This record looks at one TCR beta chain sequence and its context. As yet, its antigen is unknown. At one end the junction does not follow the germline gene, possibly because of a read error. The data belong to a study of metastatic and nonmetastatic thyroid tumors. On the study more broadly: Repertoire data that came from the blood and tumor or nodule tissue of malignant and benign thyroid patients were compared. Study conclusions and caveats: When malignant thyroid tumors were compared with benign nodules, TCR beta diversity was reportedly significantly higher in the malignant tumors. This held in both blood and tumor samples.

Original methodology: Variation in CDR3 across clinicopathological groups served as the basis for constructing a distant-metastasis classifier in papillary thyroid cancer. TCRdb re-called the PCR reads with MiXCR. The V and J calls shown here were made by TCRdb, not taken from the authors' results. The sample records tens of thousands of clones, about a fifth being singletons. Patients underwent thyroid surgery, and none had received any treatment before it. The CDR3 length is 15 residues. CDR1 LNHNV and CDR2 YYDKDF come from the germline V gene (reference sequence). The sample comprised blood. The receptor comes from a female donor with papillary thyroid cancer or a benign thyroid nodule (not recorded which). Some clones in this sample may be carry-over from other donors' samples. The rearrangement links TRBV15 to TRBJ2-5; possibly TRBD1 for D (6 bases). The CDR3 DNA is TGTGCCGCCAGCATACAGGGTGGACCCCAAGAGACCCAGTACTTC. The encoded protein is CAASIQGGPQETQYF.